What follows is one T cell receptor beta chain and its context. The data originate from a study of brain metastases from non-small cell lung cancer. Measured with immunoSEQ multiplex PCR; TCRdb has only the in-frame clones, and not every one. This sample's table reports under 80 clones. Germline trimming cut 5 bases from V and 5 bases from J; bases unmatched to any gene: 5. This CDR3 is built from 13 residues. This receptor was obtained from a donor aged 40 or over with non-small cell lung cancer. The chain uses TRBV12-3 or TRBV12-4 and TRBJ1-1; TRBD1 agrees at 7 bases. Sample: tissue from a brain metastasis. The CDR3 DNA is TGTGCCAGCAGTCTGACAGGGAGGACTGAAGCTTTCTTT. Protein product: CASSLTGRTEAFF.